The 26 T cell receptor beta chains presented below share a single source sample, sequenced in a study of Graves' ophthalmopathy and Graves' hyperthyroidism. Using RNA transcripts, the TCR beta CDR3 regions were amplified. The first-round RT-PCR employed HTBI primers together with the Qiagen OneStep RT-PCR kit. A multiplex PCR was then performed as the second round. TCRdb reprocessed the multiplex PCR reads via MiXCR and lists one record per CDR3 protein. Counted here are just over 600,000 distinct CDR3 sequences, approximately 22% occurring once; the ten biggest clones make up roughly 6.9%. The sample taken for sequencing was peripheral blood. All receptors come from a woman under 30 with stable Graves' hyperthyroidism. Some clones in this sample may be carry-over from other donors' samples.

This clonotype was observed at least ten times. The chain carries TRBV6-5 and TRBJ2-5; the match to TRBD1 covers 8 bases. The length of the CDR3 is 16 residues. CDR1 MNHEY and CDR2 SVGAGI come from the germline V gene. Germline trimming cut 5 bases from V and 5 bases from J; bases unmatched to any gene: 13. The CDR3 bases are TGTGCCAGCAGTAAATGGTCCAGGGGGCTGGGGGAGACCCAGTACTTC. Its protein is CASSKWSRGLGETQYF.

This clonotype was picked up many times. V is TRBV5-1 and J is TRBJ2-7; TRBD1 matches at 8 bases. The CDR3 is 15 residues long. The trim removed 1 base at V and 2 bases at J, leaving 5 bases unmatched. CDR1 and CDR2 from the germline V gene are SGHRS and YFSETQ. The CDR3 is CASSLRTGKTYEQYF. DNA of the CDR3: TGCGCCAGCAGCTTGCGGACAGGGAAAACCTACGAGCAGTACTTC.

The table lists this clonotype with many counts. The chain links TRBV19 to TRBJ1-6, with a possible D match to TRBD1 (5 bases). The CDR3 loop spans 18 amino acids. Trimming stripped 3 bases from V and 0 bases from J, with 15 bases between. Germline-derived CDR1 and CDR2 are LNHDA and SQIVND (reference sequence). The CDR3 spells CASSMIYRTVSYNSPLHF. For the CDR3, the DNA is TGTGCCAGTAGTATGATCTACAGGACCGTCTCCTATAATTCACCCCTCCACTTT.

The chain links TRBV28 to TRBJ2-5; D possibly corresponds to TRBD1 (6 bases). V dropped 8 bases and J dropped 3 bases, with 13 bases sitting between them. The CDR3 contains 13 residues. The germline CDR1 and CDR2 sequences are MDHEN and SYDVKM. The CDR3 DNA reads as TGTGCCAGCCACCACCCAGGGGAAGAGACCCAGTACTTC. This gives the protein CASHHPGEETQYF.

This clonotype came up many times. CDR3 nucleotide sequence: TGTGCCAGCAGTTTAGACAGGGCGGGTAACTATGGCTACACCTTC. It yields the protein CASSLDRAGNYGYTF. The rearrangement links TRBV27 to TRBJ1-2, with 7 bases matching TRBD1. Germline V gene sequence: CDR1 MNHEY, CDR2 SMNVEV (reference sequence). Trimming removed 2 bases from V and 1 base from J; junction bases left unmatched: 4. The CDR3 totals 15 residues.

This clonotype was recorded many times. The junction differs from germline at one of its ends, possibly a read error. The CDR3 protein is CSAREAGEAETQYF. CDR3 DNA sequence: TGCAGTGCTAGAGAGGCAGGGGAAGCTGAGACCCAATACTTC. This rearrangement joins TRBV20-1 to TRBJ2-5; a weak D match, TRBD1 (6 bases). There are 14 residues in the CDR3. CDR1 DFQATT and CDR2 SNEGSKA come from the germline V gene (reference sequence).

This clonotype has just a few counts. The V and J genes are TRBV3-1 and TRBJ1-6; the match to TRBD1 covers 7 bases. The CDR3 loop spans 14 amino acids. Germline trimming cut 2 bases from V and 7 bases from J; bases unmatched to any gene: 2. Germline V gene sequence: CDR1 LGHDT, CDR2 YNNKEL (reference sequence). The DNA of the CDR3 is TGTGCCAGCAGCCAAACGGACAGGAATTCACCCCTCCACTTT. Amino acid sequence: CASSQTDRNSPLHF.

This clonotype was counted ten times or more. The chain joins TRBV28 to TRBJ1-6; 10 bases are a match to TRBD1. J lost 4 bases, V lost 5 bases, and 5 bases had no gene match. The length of the CDR3 is 16 residues. Germline-derived CDR1 and CDR2 are MDHEN and SYDVKM. The CDR3 DNA is TGTGCCAGCAGTCTCTTGGACAGGGGGTATAATTCACCCCTCCACTTT. This translates into CASSLLDRGYNSPLHF.

There are many counts of this clonotype. CDR3 amino acids: CASASYEQYF. As DNA, the CDR3 is TGTGCCAGCGCATCCTACGAGCAGTACTTC. This chain uses TRBV2 with TRBJ2-7, with D uncertain. The length of the CDR3 is 10 residues. Between the trimmed V and J ends, which lost 8 bases and 1 base, there was a span of 3 bases. CDR1 and CDR2 from the germline V gene are SNHLY and FYNNEI. Using reference TRBV2 and TRBJ2-7 for the parts outside the CDR3, the full variable domain is EPEVTQTPSHQVTQMGQEVILRCVPISNHLYFYWYRQILGQKVEFLVSFYNNEISEKSEIFDDQFSVERPDGSNFTLKIRSTKLEDSAMYFCASASYEQYFGPGTRLTVT.

This clonotype was counted ten times or more. The chain carries TRBV6-1 and TRBJ2-7, with 7 bases lining up with TRBD2. Germline CDR1 reads MNHNS; CDR2 reads SASEGT. Trimming cost V 5 bases and J 3 bases; bases outside gene matches: 7. This CDR3 region has 14 residues. CDR3 protein: CASSPREGGYEQYF. The CDR3 nucleotides are TGTGCCAGCAGTCCTAGGGAGGGAGGCTACGAGCAGTACTTC.

This clonotype appeared a few times. CDR3 sequence (DNA): TGTGCCAGCTATGAAGATCGTACCAGGGGGCGCTGGGCGGGGGAGCTGTTTTTT. The encoded protein is CASYEDRTRGRWAGELFF. The chain has TRBV2 and TRBJ2-2; 8 bases align to TRBD1. The J segment lost 8 bases and the V segment lost 8 bases, leaving 22 bases of the junction unmatched. The germline V gene has CDR1 SNHLY and CDR2 FYNNEI. This CDR3 region has 18 residues.

This clonotype was counted at least ten times. CDR3 nucleotides: TGCGCCAGCAGAAAAGGACTAGCGGAAGGCAAGAGGGGAGAGACCCAGTACTTC. Translating it yields CASRKGLAEGKRGETQYF. The chain has TRBV4-1 and TRBJ2-5, with TRBD2 matching 10 bases. The CDR3 has 18 amino acids. The V segment lost 6 bases and the J segment 4 bases; nucleotides outside the gene matches: 17. CDR1 and CDR2 from the germline V gene are MGHRA and YSYEKL.

This clonotype was seen ten or more times. The chain couples TRBV11-2 to TRBJ2-7; D perhaps matches TRBD2 (6 bases). From germline, CDR1 is SGHAT and CDR2 FQNNGV. This CDR3 is 13 amino acids long. V was cut by 1 base and J by 11 bases, with 15 bases left in between. The CDR3 reads CASSLGDRGGEYF. CDR3 nucleotides: TGTGCCAGCAGCTTAGGGGACCGGGGCGGGGAGTACTTC.

This clonotype has at least ten counts. The V gene is TRBV12-3 or TRBV12-4, the J gene TRBJ2-5, with D possibly being TRBD1 (5 bases). CDR3 length equals 16 residues. V gave up 1 base and J gave up 1 base, with 13 bases separating them. CDR3 sequence reads: CASSLGGQGFQETQYF. DNA for the CDR3: TGTGCCAGCAGTTTAGGTGGACAAGGGTTCCAAGAGACCCAGTACTTC.

This clonotype was counted many times. This chain uses TRBV11-2 with TRBJ1-2; D not certain. Trimming shortened V by 5 bases and J by 0 bases, and 10 bases separated the two germline ends. The CDR3 sequence is 14 residues long. CDR1 and CDR2 from the germline V gene are SGHAT and FQNNGV. The CDR3 bases are TGTGCCAGCAGCCCTTCGCGGCCTAACTATGGCTACACCTTC. It encodes CASSPSRPNYGYTF.

CDR3 sequence: CASSPTVPPTLHF. The CDR3 DNA sequence: TGTGCCAGCAGCCCGACAGTCCCGCCGACCCTCCACTTT. The V and J genes are TRBV7-2 and TRBJ1-6, with D possibly being TRBD1 (5 bases). The length of the CDR3 is 13 residues. CDR1 is SGHTA and CDR2 is FQGNSA in the germline V gene. V lost 5 bases and J 14 bases, leaving 16 bases between the germline ends.

The chain couples TRBV6-1 to TRBJ1-2, with 7 bases matching TRBD1. This CDR3 has 13 residues. Germline V gene lookup returns CDR1 MNHNS and CDR2 SASEGT. V dropped 6 bases and J dropped 8; count of bases not matched to a gene: 9. This CDR3 reads CASRQQGIDGYTF. DNA for the CDR3: TGTGCCAGCAGACAACAGGGGATAGACGGCTACACCTTC.

This clonotype has at least ten counts. The chain carries TRBV7-9 and TRBJ2-7, with TRBD1 identical over 8 bases. Germline V gene data show CDR1 as SEHNR and CDR2 as FQNEAQ (reference sequence). Trimming removed 3 bases from V and 4 bases from J; junction bases left unmatched: 5. This CDR3 has 14 residues. CDR3: CASSFMTGVYEQYF. DNA for the CDR3: TGTGCCAGCAGCTTTATGACAGGGGTTTACGAGCAGTACTTC.

This clonotype was detected many times. This chain joins TRBV12-3 or TRBV12-4 and TRBJ2-4; D ambiguous. The CDR3 spans 16 residues. Trimming left V 5 bases short and J 0 bases short, with 14 bases between. In DNA, the CDR3 is TGTGCCAGCAGTCCATTTGGAGAATTAGCCAAAAACATTCAGTACTTC. It is translated as CASSPFGELAKNIQYF.

This clonotype was counted many times. The V and J genes are TRBV7-6 and TRBJ2-5, with 10 bases fitting TRBD2. The V and J ends lost 1 base and 5 bases, in that order; junction bases with no gene match: 7. The CDR3 consists of 16 residues. CDR1 and CDR2 (germline): SGHVS, FNYEAQ. The CDR3 coding sequence is TGTGCCAGCAGCTTAGTTGCTAGCGGGGGAAGGGAGACCCAGTACTTC. Translating it yields CASSLVASGGRETQYF.

There are many counts of this clonotype. V is TRBV12-3 or TRBV12-4 and J is TRBJ1-6; 8 bases match TRBD1. J gave up 7 bases and V 6 bases, and 11 bases lay outside the gene matches. The length of the CDR3 is 16 residues. CDR3: CASSPGWDRRNSPLHF. The DNA for the CDR3 is TGTGCCAGCAGCCCTGGGTGGGACAGGAGAAATTCACCCCTCCACTTT.

The chain joins TRBV2 to TRBJ1-5; no clear D. The V gene lost 0 bases and the J gene lost 5 bases, with 11 bases spanning the gap. Germline V gene data show CDR1 as SNHLY and CDR2 as FYNNEI. CDR3 length: 15 residues. The CDR3 bases are TGTGCCAGCAGTGAAGCGACGCGGGAATATCAGCCCCAGCATTTT. As protein: CASSEATREYQPQHF.

In the case of this clonotype: Given a much more abundant clone one base away, this may be a read error. The chain combines TRBV4-3 with TRBJ1-2, with D unclear. From germline, CDR1 is LGHNA and CDR2 YSLEER. This CDR3 region has 14 residues. The V and J ends lost 0 bases and 1 base respectively, with 6 bases between them. CDR3: CASSQDALNYGYTF. As DNA, the CDR3 is TGCGCCAGCAGCCAAGATGCCCTTAACTATGGCTACACCTTC.

This clonotype was picked up a small number of times. This chain uses TRBV5-1 with TRBJ1-5; TRBD1 might be the D (5 bases). Trimming took off 4 bases at V and 3 bases at J, with 11 bases between the two ends. The CDR3 consists of 14 residues. CDR1 and CDR2 from the germline V gene are SGHRS and YFSETQ. The CDR3 sequence: CASSPTADNQPQHF. CDR3 coding DNA: TGCGCCAGCAGCCCGACAGCGGACAATCAGCCCCAGCATTTT.

This sequence joins TRBV6-1 and TRBJ2-7; perhaps TRBD1 as D (5 bases). The CDR3 has 14 residues. The V end was cut by 8 bases, the J end by 4 bases, with 18 bases between. CDR1 and CDR2 (germline): MNHNS, SASEGT. The CDR3 nucleotides are TGTGCCAGCGAGTCGGCAGACAGATCTTACGAGCAGTACTTC. Encoded protein: CASESADRSYEQYF.

This clonotype showed up many times. The J gene is TRBJ2-7, the V gene TRBV30; unclear D gene. The CDR3 is 15 amino acids. Germline CDR1 and CDR2: GTSNPN and SVGIG (reference sequence). The V and J ends lost 3 bases and 1 base respectively, with 16 bases between them. CDR3 DNA sequence: TGTGCCTGGAGGGAAGGCCCCCTAGGGTCCTACGAGCAGTACTTC. As protein: CAWREGPLGSYEQYF.